The 28 T cell receptor beta chains below come from one sample, sequenced in a study of technical replicates of blood from a few donors. Repertoires were generated with immunoSEQ multiplex PCR, while TCRdb's copy carries only in-frame clones and drops some. The table has 70,000 to 80,000 clones, almost 98% seen once. Sequencing was done on a sample of T cells isolated from PBMCs. These receptor sequences come from a human donor in good health.

This chain joins TRBV2 and TRBJ1-5; no firm D call. CDR1 and CDR2 from the germline V gene are SNHLY and FYNNEI. Trimming left V 7 bases short and J 0 bases short, with 19 bases between. CDR3 size: 17 residues. In DNA form, the CDR3 reads TGTGCCAGCACCCTGAGCTCAGACAAATATAGCAATCAGCCCCAGCATTTT. Its translation: CASTLSSDKYSNQPQHF.

For the CDR3, the DNA is TGTGCCAGCAGGCTAGCGGGAGGTTTCAATGAGCAGTTCTTC. Residues: CASRLAGGFNEQFF. This chain joins TRBV11-2 and TRBJ2-1, with 11 bases matching TRBD2. The CDR3 runs 14 residues. The V gene end was trimmed by 6 bases and the J gene end by 6 bases; junction bases not matched to a gene: 4. Looked up from germline, CDR1 is SGHAT and CDR2 is FQNNGV.

The chain joins TRBV6-1 to TRBJ1-1; no reliable D call. The V end lost 6 bases, the J end lost 11 bases, and 16 bases lay between the germline ends. CDR3 length: 12 amino acids. Germline loops: CDR1 MNHNS, CDR2 SASEGT. The CDR3 nucleotides are TGTGCCAGCAGCTTCGGAACCGCGGAGGCTTTCTTT. Translation gives CASSFGTAEAFF.

V and J are TRBV7-3 and TRBJ2-1; tentatively, D is TRBD2 (6 bases). The germline gives CDR1 SGHTA, CDR2 FQGTGA. Trimming removed 1 base at V and 0 bases at J, with 10 bases between. The CDR3 has 16 amino acids. The CDR3 loop is CASSLNAGSSYNEQFF. Written as DNA, the CDR3 is TGTGCCAGCAGCTTAAATGCGGGGAGCTCCTACAATGAGCAGTTCTTC. Full variable domain (missing parts from reference TRBV7-3 and TRBJ2-1): GAGVSQTPSNKVTEKGKYVELRCDPISGHTALYWYRQSLGQGPEFLIYFQGTGAADDSGLPNDRFFAVRPEGSVSTLKIQRTERGDSAVYLCASSLNAGSSYNEQFFGPGTRLTVL.

The chain recombines TRBV6-6 with TRBJ1-2, with 7 bases aligning to TRBD1. Germline CDR1 reads MNHNY; CDR2 reads SVGAGI (reference sequence). V lost 4 bases and J lost 1; bases outside the gene matches: 9. The CDR3 contains 16 residues. This CDR3 reads CASSFGDRSLNYGYTF. CDR3 in DNA: TGTGCCAGCAGTTTTGGGGACAGATCGCTTAACTATGGCTACACCTTC.

The DNA for the CDR3 is TGTGCCAGTATCCCCAGACAGGGCGCTAACTATGGCTACACCTTC. It yields the protein CASIPRQGANYGYTF. V usage is TRBV19 and J usage is TRBJ1-2; 7 bases map to TRBD1. Germline loops: CDR1 LNHDA, CDR2 SQIVND (reference sequence). CDR3 length: 15 residues. Trimming cost V 7 bases and J 0 bases; bases outside gene matches: 8.

This chain uses TRBV4-2 with TRBJ2-7, with 9 bases matching TRBD1. The germline V gene encodes CDR1 LGHNA and CDR2 YNFKEQ. The CDR3 has 17 amino acids. The V gene end was trimmed by 1 base and the J gene end by 6 bases; junction bases not matched to a gene: 13. The CDR3: CASSQAITPGQGGEQYF. The CDR3 bases are TGTGCCAGCAGCCAAGCGATCACACCGGGACAGGGAGGCGAGCAGTACTTC.

The genes are TRBV7-8 and TRBJ2-7; weak D call: TRBD1 (6 bases). Germline CDR1 is SGHVS and CDR2 is FQNEAQ. Trimming stripped 5 bases from V and 0 bases from J, with 17 bases between. This CDR3 has 16 amino acids. CDR3 protein: CASSPRQASGSYEQYF. The CDR3 DNA sequence: TGTGCCAGCAGCCCCAGACAGGCTTCAGGCTCCTACGAGCAGTACTTC.

The rearrangement uses TRBV28 and TRBJ1-2, with D possibly matching TRBD1 (5 bases). Per germline, CDR1 MDHEN and CDR2 SYDVKM. CDR3 length: 14 residues. The V end lost 6 bases, the J end lost 2 bases, and 13 bases lay between the germline ends. The CDR3 DNA is TGTGCCAGCAGGTATGGGGACTTCAACTATGGCTACACCTTC. Translating it yields CASRYGDFNYGYTF.

The chain has TRBV19 and TRBJ1-5; the D is unclear. The germline gives CDR1 LNHDA, CDR2 SQIVND (reference sequence). Trimming took off 6 bases at V and 5 bases at J, with 11 bases between the two ends. The CDR3 has 13 residues. The CDR3 DNA sequence: TGTGCCAGTAGCAGAGGGCCCCATCAGCCCCAGCATTTT. Translated: CASSRGPHQPQHF. Full variable domain (outside the CDR3, taken from reference TRBV19 and TRBJ1-5): DGGITQSPKYLFRKEGQNVTLSCEQNLNHDAMYWYRQDPGQGLRLIYYSQIVNDFQKGDIAEGYSVSREKKESFPLTVTSAQKNPTAFYLCASSRGPHQPQHFGDGTRLSIL.

V and J are TRBV6-1 and TRBJ1-1; possibly TRBD1 for D (5 bases). Germline V gene lookup returns CDR1 MNHNS and CDR2 SASEGT. V was clipped by 2 bases and J by 10 bases, with 14 bases between them. The CDR3 covers 13 residues. The CDR3 region has the DNA TGTGCCAGCAGTGAACCCCAGGAGGGGACAGCTTTCTTT. It translates to CASSEPQEGTAFF.

This clone appeared a single time. The chain has TRBV6-1 and TRBJ1-3, with D perhaps matching TRBD1 (5 bases). Between the trimmed V and J ends, which lost 3 bases and 2 bases, there was a span of 11 bases. CDR1 is MNHNS and CDR2 is SASEGT in the germline V gene. CDR3 size: 15 residues. The CDR3 here is CASSERTSTGNTIYF. As DNA, the CDR3 is TGTGCCAGCAGTGAGAGGACATCGACTGGAAACACCATATATTTT.

The CDR3 region is CASSEWGTANYGYTF. DNA for the CDR3: TGTGCCAGCAGTGAATGGGGGACAGCGAACTATGGCTACACCTTC. The chain recombines TRBV25-1 with TRBJ1-2, with 7 bases fitting TRBD1. This CDR3 spans 15 amino acids. Germline lookup yields CDR1 MGHDK and CDR2 SYGVNS. The trim removed 1 base at V and 2 bases at J, leaving 4 bases unmatched.

Here the CDR3 DNA reads TGTGCCAGCAGCTCTCGACAGCAACTAAACACTGAAGCTTTCTTT. It translates to CASSSRQQLNTEAFF. The rearrangement links TRBV7-8 to TRBJ1-1; D might be TRBD1 (5 bases). Germline V gene lookup returns CDR1 SGHVS and CDR2 FQNEAQ. CDR3 length: 15 residues. V lost 4 bases and J lost 2, with 14 bases in between.

The gene calls are TRBV6-1 and TRBJ2-5; D gene unclear. The length of the CDR3 is 14 residues. Germline V gene sequence: CDR1 MNHNS, CDR2 SASEGT. The V and J ends lost 2 bases and 4 bases respectively, with 11 bases between them. The CDR3 nucleotides read TGTGCCAGCAGTGAATCTAATGCTCGAGAGACCCAGTACTTC. It specifies CASSESNARETQYF.

The rearrangement links TRBV2 to TRBJ2-7, with TRBD2 matching 13 bases. Germline loops: CDR1 SNHLY, CDR2 FYNNEI. The length of the CDR3 is 15 residues. With V trimmed by 5 bases and J by 3 bases, 4 bases remained unmatched. CDR3 DNA sequence: TGTGCCAGCAGTCGCGGGACTAGCGGGATCTACGAGCAGTACTTC. Translation gives CASSRGTSGIYEQYF. The full variable domain, its missing parts supplied by reference TRBV2 and TRBJ2-7, is EPEVTQTPSHQVTQMGQEVILRCVPISNHLYFYWYRQILGQKVEFLVSFYNNEISEKSEIFDDQFSVERPDGSNFTLKIRSTKLEDSAMYFCASSRGTSGIYEQYFGPGTRLTVT.

The chain recombines TRBV6-5 with TRBJ2-3, with D unclear. This CDR3 region has 11 residues. V shed 5 bases and J shed 2 bases, with 2 bases lying between them. Germline lookup yields CDR1 MNHEY and CDR2 SVGAGI. Written as DNA, the CDR3 is TGTGCCAGCAGTCACACAGATACGCAGTATTTT. Its protein is CASSHTDTQYF.

The gene calls are TRBV30 and TRBJ2-7, with 12 bases that match TRBD1. Germline V lookup: CDR1 GTSNPN, CDR2 SVGIG (reference sequence). The CDR3 contains 14 residues. V trimming: 7 bases; J trimming: 7 bases; junction bases outside the gene matches: 11. The CDR3 DNA reads TGTGCCTTGTTAGGGGGACAGGGGGCGAGGGAGCAGTACTTC. It specifies CALLGGQGAREQYF.

The V and J genes are TRBV30 and TRBJ2-7, with D unclear. Per germline, CDR1 GTSNPN and CDR2 SVGIG (reference sequence). This CDR3 region has 13 residues. The V end lost 0 bases, the J end lost 6 bases, and 12 bases lay between the germline ends. The CDR3 is CAWSVRSLSEQYF. In nucleotides, the CDR3 is TGTGCCTGGAGTGTACGTAGTTTATCCGAGCAGTACTTC. Using reference TRBV30 and TRBJ2-7 for the parts outside the CDR3, the full variable domain is SQTIHQWPATLVQPVGSPLSLECTVEGTSNPNLYWYRQAAGRGLQLLFYSVGIGQISSEVPQNLSASRPQDRQFILSSKKLLLSDSGFYLCAWSVRSLSEQYFGPGTRLTVT.

V gene TRBV9 combines with J gene TRBJ1-1; no definite D call. In germline, CDR1 is SGDLS, CDR2 YYNGEE. The CDR3 extends over 13 amino acids. The germline V and J ends were trimmed by 2 bases and 0 bases, with 5 bases remaining between them. CDR3 loop: CASSVGMNTEAFF. The CDR3 bases are TGTGCCAGCAGCGTTGGCATGAACACTGAAGCTTTCTTT.

V gene TRBV27 combines with J gene TRBJ2-5, with D perhaps matching TRBD2 (6 bases). This CDR3 has 13 residues. Germline CDR1 is MNHEY and CDR2 is SMNVEV (reference sequence). V was shortened by 6 bases and J by 5 bases, with 13 bases between the two germline ends. CDR3 loop: CASRNRAGETQYF. In nucleotides, the CDR3 is TGTGCCAGCAGGAACCGGGCGGGGGAGACCCAGTACTTC.

This chain joins TRBV4-1 and TRBJ2-3, with 10 positions matching TRBD2. Trimming at V came to 5 bases and at J to 2 bases, leaving 7 bases not matched to a gene. Germline V gene data show CDR1 as MGHRA and CDR2 as YSYEKL. The CDR3 extends over 16 amino acids. CDR3 coding DNA: TGCGCCAGCAGCTTCGGACTAGCGGCGGTCACAGATACGCAGTATTTT. Its protein is CASSFGLAAVTDTQYF.

This clone was detected once. The chain combines TRBV11-2 with TRBJ2-7; 13 bases are a match to TRBD2. This CDR3 is 15 amino acids long. Germline CDR1 SGHAT, CDR2 FQNNGV. With 5 bases clipped from V and 10 bases from J, the junction kept 11 bases outside the gene matches. CDR3 in DNA: TGTGCCAGCAGCATATTCCGGACTAGCGGGGGCCTTCAGTACTTC. This sequence encodes CASSIFRTSGGLQYF. The full variable domain, completed using reference TRBV11-2 and TRBJ2-7, is EAGVAQSPRYKIIEKRQSVAFWCNPISGHATLYWYQQILGQGPKLLIQFQNNGVVDDSQLPKDRFSAERLKGVDSTLKIQPAKLEDSAVYLCASSIFRTSGGLQYFGPGTRLTVT.

The chain carries TRBV6-1 and TRBJ1-2; TRBD1 is a possible D gene (6 bases). The CDR3 consists of 12 residues. CDR1 and CDR2 from the germline V gene are MNHNS and SASEGT. V was pared by 10 bases and J by 10 bases, with 19 bases between. The chain's CDR3 is CATMKDRLNYTF. CDR3 sequence (DNA): TGTGCCACCATGAAGGACAGACTTAACTACACCTTC.

The gene calls are TRBV28 and TRBJ1-4; D perhaps matches TRBD1 (6 bases). With 3 bases removed from V and 8 bases from J, the gap between germline ends came to 13 bases. Germline V lookup: CDR1 MDHEN, CDR2 SYDVKM. The CDR3 consists of 14 residues. DNA of the CDR3: TGTGCCAGCAGTTTGGGGCAGGGGTGGGAAAAACTGTTTTTT. Residues: CASSLGQGWEKLFF.

This sequence joins TRBV15 and TRBJ2-5, with D possibly TRBD1 on 5 matching bases. Trimming stripped 1 base from V and 2 bases from J, with 11 bases between. The germline CDR1 and CDR2 sequences are LNHNV and YYDKDF (reference sequence). The CDR3 consists of 15 residues. The CDR3 region has the DNA TGTGCCACCAGCAGAGGTGAAGGACAACAAGAGACCCAGTACTTC. It is translated as CATSRGEGQQETQYF.

The J gene is TRBJ2-7, the V gene TRBV28; 11 bases fit TRBD2. With 2 bases clipped from V and 5 bases from J, the junction kept 8 bases outside the gene matches. Germline values: CDR1 MDHEN, CDR2 SYDVKM. The CDR3 consists of 16 residues. The CDR3 reads CASSLIAGGGRNEQYF. In DNA, the CDR3 is TGTGCCAGCAGTTTAATAGCGGGAGGGGGGCGGAACGAGCAGTACTTC. The full variable domain, in which reference TRBV28 and TRBJ2-7 provide the parts outside the CDR3, is DVKVTQSSRYLVKRTGEKVFLECVQDMDHENMFWYRQDPGLGLRLIYFSYDVKMKEKGDIPEGYSVSREKKERFSLILESASTNQTSMYLCASSLIAGGGRNEQYFGPGTRLTVT.

The chain uses TRBV5-4 and TRBJ2-7; 13 bases are a match to TRBD2. J was trimmed by 4 bases and V by 4 bases; bases with no gene match: 17. In germline, CDR1 is SGHNT, CDR2 YYREEE (reference sequence). The CDR3 contains 19 residues. CDR3 protein: CASSRTPGLAGERWYEQYF. As DNA, the CDR3 is TGTGCCAGCAGCAGAACCCCTGGACTAGCGGGAGAGAGGTGGTACGAGCAGTACTTC. The complete variable domain, with remaining parts taken from reference TRBV5-4 and TRBJ2-7, reads ETGVTQSPTHLIKTRGQQVTLRCSSQSGHNTVSWYQQALGQGPQFIFQYYREEENGRGNFPPRFSGLQFPNYSSELNVNALELDDSALYLCASSRTPGLAGERWYEQYFGPGTRLTVT.